Listed below are T cell receptor beta chains from one sample, sequenced in a study of sequential checkpoint blockade in melanoma. Assay: immunoSEQ multiplex PCR; the TCRdb copy retains only in-frame clones and omits some. The sample lists under 6,500 clones, 87% seen once, with around 10% in the top ten. Sequencing used CD8+ T cells sorted from blood (inferred from file names), obtained from a patient given nivolumab and ipilimumab in sequence. The receptors originated from a human donor with melanoma. Both conserved end residues are part of each CDR3. Fields, in order: D gene, V gene, clone size, CDR3 length, J gene, CDR3 protein, CDR3 DNA. The D gene is left open where the match is weak. For some rows the clone size is stated as once, few or many, or as a class when expanded; others skip it.

NA	TRBV4-3	few	15	TRBJ2-7	CASSPGVGQSYEQYF	TGCGCCAGCAGCCCTGGAGTCGGACAGTCCTACGAGCAGTACTTC
TRBD1	TRBV10-3	NA	13	TRBJ2-7	CAGGPDRGHEQYF	TGTGCCGGGGGGCCGGACAGGGGGCACGAGCAGTACTTC
NA	TRBV7-6	NA	16	TRBJ2-1	CASSFGRDLSYNEQFF	TGTGCCAGCAGCTTCGGCCGGGACTTATCCTACAATGAGCAGTTCTTC
TRBD2	TRBV27	NA	17	TRBJ2-1	CASSSGTSGPAYNEQFF	TGTGCCAGCAGTTCCGGGACTAGCGGACCGGCCTACAATGAGCAGTTCTTC
TRBD2	TRBV19	NA	15	TRBJ2-5	CASSITSGSLETQYF	TGTGCCAGTAGTATCACTAGCGGGAGCCTTGAGACCCAGTACTTC
NA	TRBV15	NA	15	TRBJ2-7	CATSRVAGPTYEQYF	TGTGCCACCAGCAGAGTGGCGGGACCGACCTACGAGCAGTACTTC
TRBD2	TRBV5-1	NA	17	TRBJ2-2	CASSFGTSGRFTGELFF	TGCGCCAGCAGCTTCGGGACTAGCGGGAGGTTTACCGGGGAGCTGTTTTTT
NA	TRBV15	few	12	TRBJ2-2	CATSFHSGELFF	TGTGCCACCAGCTTTCATTCCGGGGAGCTGTTTTTT
TRBD1	TRBV5-8	NA	16	TRBJ2-6	CASSRDSYSGANVLTF	TGTGCCAGCAGCCGGGACAGCTACTCTGGGGCCAACGTCCTGACTTTC
TRBD1	TRBV19	NA	14	TRBJ1-5	CASRTGGFNQPQHF	TGTGCCAGTAGGACAGGGGGCTTCAATCAGCCCCAGCATTTT
NA	TRBV19	NA	14	TRBJ1-1	CASRPGWGSLQAFF	TGTGCCAGTAGGCCCGGGTGGGGCAGCCTCCAAGCTTTCTTT
NA	TRBV7-1	few	14	TRBJ2-7	CASSLGGGLYEQYF	TGTGCCAGCAGCTTAGGGGGGGGCCTCTACGAGCAGTACTTC
TRBD2	TRBV4-2	NA	16	TRBJ2-7	CASSQDPAGGPYEQYF	TGTGCCAGCAGCCAAGATCCAGCGGGAGGGCCCTACGAGCAGTACTTC
TRBD1	TRBV18	NA	15	TRBJ2-7	CASSPRRDRVYEQYF	TGTGCCAGCTCACCACGCCGGGACAGGGTTTACGAGCAGTACTTC
TRBD2	TRBV2	NA	16	TRBJ2-7	CASRLRLAGSSYEQYF	TGTGCCAGCAGACTCAGACTAGCGGGTAGCTCCTACGAGCAGTACTTC
TRBD1	TRBV7-6	NA	15	TRBJ1-6	CASSLTGGFNSPLHF	TGTGCCAGCAGCCTAACAGGGGGTTTTAATTCACCCCTCCACTTT
NA	TRBV4-2	NA	16	TRBJ1-3	CASSQDFRGSGNTIYF	TGTGCCAGCAGCCAAGATTTCAGGGGCTCTGGAAACACCATATATTTT
TRBD1	TRBV6-6	NA	13	TRBJ2-7	CASSYGTGGEQYF	TGTGCCAGCAGTTATGGGACAGGGGGTGAGCAGTACTTC
NA	TRBV11-2	NA	14	TRBJ1-1	CASSRTGLNTEAFF	TGTGCCAGCAGCCGTACAGGGTTGAACACTGAAGCTTTCTTT
TRBD1	TRBV27	NA	14	TRBJ2-7	CASSRDRGVYEQYF	TGTGCCAGCAGCCGAGACAGGGGGGTATACGAGCAGTACTTC
TRBD1	TRBV28	NA	19	TRBJ2-6	CASSLVRDRGPRGANVLTF	TGTGCCAGCAGTTTAGTCCGGGACAGGGGGCCGAGGGGGGCCAACGTCCTGACTTTC